Below are 26 T cell receptor beta chains sequenced from a single sample in a study of T cell repertoires in cytomegalovirus infection. TCRdb re-analysed the reads in MiXCR, keeping a single row per CDR3 protein. The sample has about 360,000 distinct CDR3 sequences, 15% to 20% seen once. The source material was PBMCs. The receptors stem from a human donor in good health (CMV status not recorded). Some clones in this sample may be carry-over from other donors' samples.

The sample holds many counts of this clonotype. The chain joins TRBV12-3 or TRBV12-4 to TRBJ1-5; no clear D gene. Deletions cut 1 base from V and 5 bases from J, with 6 bases between. CDR3 length: 13 amino acids. The CDR3: CASSLVGHQPQHF. The CDR3 DNA sequence: TGTGCCAGCAGTTTAGTTGGCCATCAGCCCCAGCATTTT.

The sample holds many counts of this clonotype. The rearrangement joins TRBV6-2 or TRBV6-3 to TRBJ2-7; 7 bases are shared with TRBD1. The germline V gene has CDR1 MNHEY and CDR2 SVGEGT. V shed 6 bases and J 5 bases; nucleotides not matched to a gene: 13. This CDR3 has 15 residues. CDR3 sequence (DNA): TGTGCCAGCAGCAAAAACCGACAGGGTTGGGACGAGCAGTACTTC. Encoded protein: CASSKNRQGWDEQYF.

The chain recombines TRBV18 with TRBJ2-3; no clear D. Germline lookup yields CDR1 KGHSH and CDR2 LQKENI. The V and J ends lost 0 bases and 0 bases respectively, with 7 bases between them. The CDR3 extends over 15 amino acids. The CDR3 DNA reads as TGTGCCAGCTCACCACCGTCCCAGAGCACAGATACGCAGTATTTT. Translating it yields CASSPPSQSTDTQYF.

V usage is TRBV7-6 and J usage is TRBJ2-2; 8 nucleotides line up with TRBD1. This CDR3 is 15 amino acids long. Germline CDR1 SGHVS, CDR2 FNYEAQ. The J segment lost 7 bases and the V segment lost 5 bases, leaving 9 bases of the junction unmatched. CDR3 in amino acids: CASSKRTGNDGELFF. The CDR3 DNA follows: TGTGCCAGCAGCAAAAGGACAGGGAACGACGGGGAGCTGTTTTTT.

V is TRBV27 and J is TRBJ2-7; unclear D gene. V shed 6 bases and J shed 4 bases, with 13 bases lying between them. The CDR3 spans 13 residues. Germline lookup yields CDR1 MNHEY and CDR2 SMNVEV (reference sequence). CDR3 in DNA: TGTGCCAGCAGCTCACGCGATCGTTACGAGCAGTACTTC. Translated: CASSSRDRYEQYF.

This clonotype was picked up many times. The chain couples TRBV12-3 or TRBV12-4 to TRBJ1-5; TRBD1 agrees at 10 bases. With V trimmed by 2 bases and J by 4 bases, 2 bases remained unmatched. The CDR3 runs 15 residues. CDR3 nucleotide sequence: TGTGCCAGCAGTTTAAAGGGACAGGGGAATCAGCCCCAGCATTTT. The encoded protein is CASSLKGQGNQPQHF.

This clonotype was detected only a few times. J is TRBJ2-2 and V is TRBV7-9, with unresolved D. The CDR3 runs to 15 residues. Germline loops: CDR1 SEHNR, CDR2 FQNEAQ (reference sequence). The V end lost 1 base, the J end lost 2 bases, and 8 bases lay between the germline ends. CDR3 bases: TGTGCCAGCAGCTTAGGGCAGCCCAACACCGGGGAGCTGTTTTTT. This translates into CASSLGQPNTGELFF.

This clonotype was counted at least ten times. This chain connects TRBV7-2 to TRBJ2-1, with D perhaps assigned TRBD1 or TRBD2 (6 bases each). V dropped 5 bases and J dropped 7 bases, with 24 bases sitting between them. Germline CDR1 and CDR2: SGHTA and FQGNSA. CDR3 length: 17 amino acids. Here the CDR3 DNA reads TGTGCCAGCAGCGAAGGGGTGCTAGGAGGGGGATGGAATGAGCAGTTCTTC. Translation gives CASSEGVLGGGWNEQFF.

This clonotype was detected ten times or more. The chain carries TRBV7-8 and TRBJ2-7; weak D call: TRBD2 (6 bases). The V end was cut by 5 bases, the J end by 3 bases, with 17 bases between. Germline V gives CDR1 SGHVS, CDR2 FQNEAQ. The CDR3 has 15 residues. This CDR3 is CASSPIGGSGYEQYF. For the CDR3, the DNA is TGTGCCAGCAGCCCGATCGGAGGGTCGGGCTACGAGCAGTACTTC.

The table lists this clonotype with a few counts. The rearrangement joins TRBV28 to TRBJ2-7; D might be TRBD1 (6 bases). CDR3 size: 16 residues. CDR1 and CDR2 from the germline V gene are MDHEN and SYDVKM. The ends were cut back, 6 bases at V and 0 bases at J, with 18 bases in the middle. The CDR3 DNA sequence: TGTGCCAGCAGCGGTTGGGGGCACGCAAGCTCCTACGAGCAGTACTTC. Protein sequence: CASSGWGHASSYEQYF. Combining the CDR3 with reference TRBV28 and TRBJ2-7 gives the whole variable domain DVKVTQSSRYLVKRTGEKVFLECVQDMDHENMFWYRQDPGLGLRLIYFSYDVKMKEKGDIPEGYSVSREKKERFSLILESASTNQTSMYLCASSGWGHASSYEQYFGPGTRLTVT.

This clonotype has only a few counts. This chain links TRBV10-2 with TRBJ1-2, with unresolved D. The V and J ends lost 5 bases and 3 bases respectively, with 10 bases between them. The CDR3 is 13 amino acids. Germline loops: CDR1 WSHSY, CDR2 SAAADI. CDR3 sequence reads: CASSRERYYGYTF. The CDR3 DNA reads as TGCGCCAGCAGTAGGGAGAGGTACTATGGCTACACCTTC.

This clonotype was detected a few times. This chain uses TRBV10-3 with TRBJ2-1; 11 bases are shared with TRBD2. V trimming: 10 bases; J trimming: 5 bases; junction bases outside the gene matches: 4. CDR3 size: 13 residues. Per the germline V gene, CDR1 is ENHRY and CDR2 is SYGVKD. The CDR3 reads CATQGLADNEQFF. In nucleotides, the CDR3 is TGTGCCACCCAGGGACTAGCGGACAATGAGCAGTTCTTC.

This clonotype was counted ten times or more. The V call is TRBV19, the J call TRBJ2-1; no firm D call. V was trimmed by 8 bases and J by 5 bases, leaving 19 bases between them. Germline CDR1 LNHDA, CDR2 SQIVND (reference sequence). The CDR3 covers 15 residues. CDR3 loop: CASSEAVLSDNEQFF. The CDR3 region has the DNA TGTGCCAGTTCTGAGGCGGTTTTATCGGACAATGAGCAGTTCTTC. The full variable domain, rest sourced from reference TRBV19 and TRBJ2-1, is DGGITQSPKYLFRKEGQNVTLSCEQNLNHDAMYWYRQDPGQGLRLIYYSQIVNDFQKGDIAEGYSVSREKKESFPLTVTSAQKNPTAFYLCASSEAVLSDNEQFFGPGTRLTVL.

Note on this clonotype: A much larger clone lies one base from this, so it may be a read error. V is TRBV6-1 and J is TRBJ2-7, with a tentative D call TRBD1 (5 bases). The germline gives CDR1 MNHNS, CDR2 SASEGT. CDR3 length: 14 residues. The CDR3 DNA reads TGTGCCAGCAATGAAGCGCTAGGGGTAAACGAGCAGTACTTC. Protein sequence: CASNEALGVNEQYF.

In its sample, this clonotype was seen many times. The chain uses TRBV29-1 and TRBJ1-1, with 8 positions matching TRBD1. Germline V CDR1 and CDR2: SQVTM, ANQGSEA. V was pared by 8 bases and J by 0 bases, with 5 bases of the junction left unmatched. This CDR3 is 13 amino acids long. This CDR3 reads CSHRTGLNTEAFF. CDR3 in DNA: TGCAGCCATCGGACAGGGCTGAACACTGAAGCTTTCTTT.

V gene TRBV12-3 or TRBV12-4 combines with J gene TRBJ2-5; D gene uncertain. V was cut by 3 bases and J by 2 bases, with 16 bases left in between. The CDR3 consists of 16 residues. DNA of the CDR3: TGTGCCAGCAGTTTGAGGCCTCCAAAAGGACAAGAGACCCAGTACTTC. Encoded protein: CASSLRPPKGQETQYF.

The chain is built from TRBV20-1 and TRBJ1-5; a weak D match, TRBD1 (5 bases). The V gene lost 4 bases and the J gene lost 7 bases, with 14 bases spanning the gap. Germline CDR1 is DFQATT and CDR2 is SNEGSKA (reference sequence). There are 13 residues in the CDR3. The CDR3 DNA follows: TGCAGTGCTACGAGTCAGGGAGGCCAGCCCCAGCATTTT. Its translation: CSATSQGGQPQHF.

This clonotype was counted between two and nine times. V and J are TRBV10-3 and TRBJ2-4, with D hard to call. CDR3 size: 13 residues. CDR1 and CDR2 from the germline V gene are ENHRY and SYGVKD. Deletions cut 11 bases from V and 4 bases from J, with 15 bases between. CDR3 sequence: CASGTNVKNIQYF. The CDR3 DNA follows: TGTGCCTCGGGCACCAATGTGAAAAACATTCAGTACTTC.

This sequence joins TRBV20-1 and TRBJ2-7, with 14 nucleotides matching TRBD2. The CDR3 covers 14 residues. The germline CDR1 and CDR2 sequences are DFQATT and SNEGSKA (reference sequence). V was clipped by 6 bases and J by 6 bases; unmatched bases: 7. CDR3 protein: CSAGTSGSTGEQYF. In DNA form, the CDR3 reads TGCAGTGCGGGGACTAGCGGGAGTACGGGCGAGCAGTACTTC.

This clonotype was counted many times. The V and J genes are TRBV12-3 or TRBV12-4 and TRBJ2-5, with 10 bases identical to TRBD1. The J segment lost 4 bases and the V segment lost 5 bases, leaving 4 bases of the junction unmatched. The CDR3 is made up of 14 amino acids. The CDR3 DNA reads as TGTGCCAGCAGTACGACAGGGGGCGGAGAGACCCAGTACTTC. Amino acids: CASSTTGGGETQYF.

J is TRBJ1-5 and V is TRBV20-1, with D tentatively TRBD1 (6 bases). V lost 6 bases to trimming and J lost 0 bases, with 9 bases between them. There are 13 residues in the CDR3. Per germline, CDR1 DFQATT and CDR2 SNEGSKA (reference sequence). In DNA, the CDR3 is TGCAGTGCCCGGGGGGCTAGCAATCAGCCCCAGCATTTT. Protein sequence: CSARGASNQPQHF.

This rearrangement joins TRBV5-5 to TRBJ1-1; D is perhaps TRBD1 (6 bases). This CDR3 has 15 amino acids. CDR1 and CDR2 from the germline V gene are SGHKS and YYEKEE (reference sequence). V was trimmed by 0 bases and J by 6 bases, leaving 15 bases between them. The CDR3 protein is CASSLVLRGRAEAFF. CDR3 in DNA: TGTGCCAGCAGCTTGGTGCTCAGGGGAAGGGCTGAAGCTTTCTTT.

This clonotype showed up many times. CDR3 region: CASSFAGANQPQHF. CDR3 coding DNA: TGTGCCAGCAGCTTCGCAGGCGCGAATCAGCCCCAGCATTTT. V is TRBV7-9 and J is TRBJ1-5; no definite D call. Germline CDR1 is SEHNR and CDR2 is FQNEAQ (reference sequence). Trimming removed 3 bases at V and 4 bases at J, with 10 bases between. The CDR3 has 14 amino acids.

This clonotype was recorded a few times. This chain connects TRBV20-1 to TRBJ2-1; 8 bases align to TRBD1. Unmatched junction bases numbered 7, after V lost 7 bases and J lost 8 bases. Per the germline V gene, CDR1 is DFQATT and CDR2 is SNEGSKA (reference sequence). The CDR3 length is 12 residues. This CDR3 is CSGQGALDEQFF. The CDR3 DNA is TGCAGTGGGCAGGGGGCTTTAGATGAGCAGTTCTTC.

The sample holds many counts of this clonotype. CDR3 protein: CSVRRGPSTDTQYF. The DNA for the CDR3 is TGCAGTGTCAGAAGGGGGCCTAGCACAGATACGCAGTATTTT. V is TRBV20-1 and J is TRBJ2-3; 7 bases map to TRBD1. Germline CDR1 DFQATT, CDR2 SNEGSKA (reference sequence). The CDR3 extends over 14 amino acids. The junction had 7 bases not matched to a gene; V was cut back by 7 bases and J by 0 bases.

J is TRBJ1-1 and V is TRBV7-8; weak D call: TRBD1 (6 bases). The CDR3 is 15 amino acids. Germline CDR1 and CDR2: SGHVS and FQNEAQ. V was pared by 5 bases and J by 1 base, with 14 bases between. The CDR3 sequence: CASSPAPTGNTEAFF. The CDR3 DNA sequence: TGTGCCAGCAGCCCCGCCCCGACAGGGAACACTGAAGCTTTCTTT. Filled out from reference TRBV7-8 and TRBJ1-1, the complete variable domain reads GAGVSQSPRYKVAKRGQDVALRCDPISGHVSLFWYQQALGQGPEFLTYFQNEAQLDKSGLPSDRFFAERPEGSVSTLKIQRTQQEDSAVYLCASSPAPTGNTEAFFGQGTRLTVV.